This T cell receptor (beta chain) was identified in a study of blood T cell repertoires in COVID-19. Study as a whole: COVID-19 samples, acute and convalescent, were from the United States, Italy and Spain. T cells, B-cell-depleted T cells, or PBMCs provided the cDNA or gDNA that served as material.

The CDR3 extends over 14 amino acids. Germline CDR1 reads SGHRS; CDR2 reads YFSETQ. The V gene lost 3 bases and the J gene lost 3 bases, with 12 bases spanning the gap. In the authors' workflow: How many nucleated cells were present was estimated from reference gene primer amplification. TCRdb's copy holds only in-frame clones and misses some; the assay was immunoSEQ multiplex PCR. D and trimming were read from the DNA, whereas the V and J calls and clone size are those reported in that table. The table has about 260,000 clones, roughly 85% seen once. This chain uses TRBV5-1 with TRBJ2-5; tentatively, D is TRBD1 (6 bases). The TCR was taken from a man aged 55-75 years who had recovered from COVID-19. Sequenced input: peripheral blood. The CDR3 nucleotides read TGCGCCAGCAGCTGGACAGTCGGCGAAGAGACCCAGTACTTC. It yields the protein CASSWTVGEETQYF.